This T cell receptor (beta chain) was identified in a study of blood T cell repertoires in COVID-19. Study background: In each case, the material was cDNA or gDNA derived from T cells, B-cell-depleted T cells, or PBMCs.

Original handling: Reference gene primer amplification in the assay estimated nucleated cell counts. Repertoires were generated with immunoSEQ multiplex PCR, while TCRdb's copy carries only in-frame clones and drops some. Clone size and the V and J calls come from that table; the DNA yielded D and trimming. The sample has about 130,000 clones, more than 80% seen once; the top ten hold 3.2%. Looked up from germline, CDR1 is KGHSH and CDR2 is LQKENI. CDR3 length equals 16 residues. V was clipped by 2 bases and J by 2 bases, with 13 bases between them. The Seattle patients, enrolled during active infection, were followed longitudinally.

Sequenced input: peripheral blood. The sequence was collected from a woman older than 75 with COVID-19, enrolled during active disease. The V call is TRBV18, the J call TRBJ1-3, with no clear D. The CDR3 region is CASSPYPTKTGNTIYF. The CDR3 DNA is TGTGCCAGCTCACCATATCCCACAAAGACTGGAAACACCATATATTTT.